This TCR beta chain came from a study of blood T cells in healthy people across ages (dated by TCRdb to between 2014 and 2017). Some background on the complete study: In model experiments, template switching captured roughly one uniquely barcoded TCR beta cDNA molecule for every two T cells. Four age groups were formed from the donors: young (average approximately 15 years), middle-aged (around 40), aged (more than 55) and long-lived (around 82). Age-related changes in TCR beta repertoire diversity were measured in the study by deep sequencing normalized with unique cDNA molecular identifiers. The study analyzed two additional independent replicas of 1 million unique cDNA reads from the same blood draw for two donors, one aged 18 to 30 and one aged 80 or older. To avoid experimental bias, donors of different ages were distributed randomly across sequencing lanes.

Donors were approximately 42 systemically healthy Caucasian individuals from Russia aged roughly 6 to 95 years. Each donor gave 8 to 10 milliliters of peripheral blood, collected into EDTA-treated Vacutainer tubes. Ficoll-Paque density-gradient centrifugation was used to isolate PBMCs, with at least 6 million obtained per sample. Trizol reagent was used to extract total RNA from PBMCs, with at least 6 micrograms per sample. Naive CD45RAhigh/CD27high T cell percentages were measured by flow cytometry on a PBMC aliquot from every donor. What the work shows at the level of the full study, not this receptor alone: Estimates of total diversity based on one million sequenced T cells were considered lower bounds and underestimates. Observed TCR beta diversity per million T cells fell roughly linearly with age, and a significant reduction was already apparent by age about 43. Because profiling used bulk unsorted PBMCs, naive and antigen-experienced compartments could not be compared conclusively. The long-lived group showed more naive CD4+ T cells, fewer expanded clones and increased TCR diversity than the aged group, suggesting age selection. A strong correlation was found between observed TCR beta diversity and the percentage of naive T cells measured by flow cytometry. Donor CMV infection status was unknown, potentially confounding age-related changes in expanded clonotypes.

In the case of this clonotype: Its recognized antigen is unknown. Base-call qualities are not available, and no considerably larger clone is one nucleotide away.

Looking up the germline V gene yields CDR1 SGHRS and CDR2 YFSETQ. Spanning cysteine to phenylalanine, the CDR3 consists of 15 amino acids. Of all the DNA, just the CDR3 is kept, 45 bases in frame from base 1. The trim is 1 base for V and 0 bases for J, with a gap of 10 bases between the germline ends. The library was prepared using 5' RACE. Sequenced using an Illumina HiSeq 2500. A second about 7 to 11 cycle PCR used a sample-barcoded 5' primer and a J-beta primer mix. A template-switch 5' adaptor carrying 12 random nucleotides introduced a unique molecular identifier onto each TCR beta cDNA molecule. Each sample yielded at least 3 million CDR3-containing paired-end reads. First-strand cDNA was synthesized from all RNA with the Mint cDNA synthesis kit, primed by a TRBC-specific oligonucleotide. Following uracil-DNA glycosylase treatment, all cDNA underwent a first 18-cycle PCR with the universal primers M1SS and BC2_uni_R. The authors' analysis ran thus. For normalization, 1 million high-quality reads, each with a distinct molecular identifier, were randomly selected from each sample. Reads sharing molecular identifiers were discarded rather than binned into consensus sequences. CDR3 identification, clonotype clustering and error correction used MiTCR with a Q25 quality threshold and the strictest error-elimination algorithm. A nonparametric unseen species model with Euler transformation was used to estimate a lower bound on total TCR beta diversity. TCRdb's own reprocessing of the public reads used fastp at Q25 and MiXCR and kept productive beta chains. Each entry merges the rows of one CDR3 protein and shows their most common DNA and genes. The V and J calls come from TCRdb's annotation, not from the publication. This sample comprises approximately 940,000 distinct CDR3 sequences, about 48% of them detected only once. 10% to 15% of the sample lies in the top ten.

This TCR derives from a man in his thirties or forties in good health. Rearrangement joined TRBV5-1 to TRBJ1-1; no D segment can be confidently identified. The sample comprised blood. The CDR3 corresponds to CASSLSAAMNTEAFF. The DNA sequence is as follows: TGCGCCAGCAGCTTGAGTGCAGCCATGAACACTGAAGCTTTCTTT.